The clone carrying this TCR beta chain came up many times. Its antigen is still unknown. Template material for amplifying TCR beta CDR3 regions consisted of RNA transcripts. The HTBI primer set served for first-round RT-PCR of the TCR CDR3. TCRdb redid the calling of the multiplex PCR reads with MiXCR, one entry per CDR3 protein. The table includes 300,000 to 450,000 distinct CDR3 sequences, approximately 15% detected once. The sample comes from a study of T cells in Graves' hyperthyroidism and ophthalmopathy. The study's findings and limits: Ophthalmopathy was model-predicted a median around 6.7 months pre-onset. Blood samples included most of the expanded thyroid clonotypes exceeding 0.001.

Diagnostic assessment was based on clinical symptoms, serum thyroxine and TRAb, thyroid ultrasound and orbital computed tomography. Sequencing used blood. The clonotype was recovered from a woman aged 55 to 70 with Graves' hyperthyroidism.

The CDR3 nucleotides read TGTGCCAGCAGCCCAAATCAGGTTGAGCAGTTCTTC. Translation: CASSPNQVEQFF. The J gene is TRBJ2-1, the V gene TRBV7-9; no definite D call. V dropped 5 bases and J dropped 9 bases, with 11 bases sitting between them. Germline CDR1 is SEHNR and CDR2 is FQNEAQ (reference sequence). The length of the CDR3 is 12 residues.